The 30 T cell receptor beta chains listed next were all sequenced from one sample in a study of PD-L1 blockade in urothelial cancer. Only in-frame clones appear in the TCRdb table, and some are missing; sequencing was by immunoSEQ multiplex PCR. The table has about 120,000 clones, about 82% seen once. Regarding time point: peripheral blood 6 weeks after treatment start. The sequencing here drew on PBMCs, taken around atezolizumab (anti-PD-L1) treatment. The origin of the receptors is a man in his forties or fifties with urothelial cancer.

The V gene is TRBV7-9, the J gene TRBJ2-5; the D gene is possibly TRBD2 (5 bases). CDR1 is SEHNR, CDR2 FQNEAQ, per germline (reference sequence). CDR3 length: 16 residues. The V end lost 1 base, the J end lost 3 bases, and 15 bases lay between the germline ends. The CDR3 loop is CASSLVGVAPKETQYF. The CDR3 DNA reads TGTGCCAGCAGCTTAGTCGGGGTGGCACCCAAAGAGACCCAGTACTTC.

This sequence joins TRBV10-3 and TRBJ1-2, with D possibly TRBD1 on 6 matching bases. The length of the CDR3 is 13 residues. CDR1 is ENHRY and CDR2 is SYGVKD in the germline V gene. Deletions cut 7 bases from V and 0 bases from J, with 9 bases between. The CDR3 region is CAITTGANYGYTF. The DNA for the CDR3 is TGTGCCATCACGACAGGTGCTAACTATGGCTACACCTTC.

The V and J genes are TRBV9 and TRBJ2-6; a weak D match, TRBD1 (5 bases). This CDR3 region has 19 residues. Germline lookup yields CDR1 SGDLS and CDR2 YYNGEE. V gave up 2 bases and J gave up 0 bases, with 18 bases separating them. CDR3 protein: CASSVNFGAGNSGANVLTF. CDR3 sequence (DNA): TGTGCCAGCAGCGTGAACTTTGGGGCAGGGAACTCTGGGGCCAACGTCCTGACTTTC.

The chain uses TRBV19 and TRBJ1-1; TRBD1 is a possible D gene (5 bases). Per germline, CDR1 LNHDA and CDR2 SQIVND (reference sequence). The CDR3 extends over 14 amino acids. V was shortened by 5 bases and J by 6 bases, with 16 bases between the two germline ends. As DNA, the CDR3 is TGTGCCAGTAGTCCTTGGGGGGGGAAGGCTGAAGCTTTCTTT. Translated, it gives CASSPWGGKAEAFF.

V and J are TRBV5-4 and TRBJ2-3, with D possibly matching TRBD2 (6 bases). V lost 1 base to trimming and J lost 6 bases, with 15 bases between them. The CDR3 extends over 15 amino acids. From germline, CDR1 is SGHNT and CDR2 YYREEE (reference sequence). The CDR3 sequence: CASSLLTRSLDTQYF. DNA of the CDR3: TGTGCCAGCAGCTTGCTGACTAGGAGCCTCGATACGCAGTATTTT.

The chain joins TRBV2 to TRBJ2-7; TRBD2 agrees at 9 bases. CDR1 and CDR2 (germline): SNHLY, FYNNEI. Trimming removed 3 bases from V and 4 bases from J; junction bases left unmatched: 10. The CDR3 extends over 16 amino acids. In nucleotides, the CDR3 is TGTGCCAGCAGTGATAGGGGCCTAGCGGGACGATACGAGCAGTACTTC. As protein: CASSDRGLAGRYEQYF.

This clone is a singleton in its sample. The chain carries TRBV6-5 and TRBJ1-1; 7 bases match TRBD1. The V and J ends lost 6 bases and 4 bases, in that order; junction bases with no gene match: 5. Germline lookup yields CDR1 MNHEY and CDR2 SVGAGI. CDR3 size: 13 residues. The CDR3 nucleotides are TGTGCCAGCAGGGACCCAGGGGGCACTGAAGCTTTCTTT. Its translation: CASRDPGGTEAFF.

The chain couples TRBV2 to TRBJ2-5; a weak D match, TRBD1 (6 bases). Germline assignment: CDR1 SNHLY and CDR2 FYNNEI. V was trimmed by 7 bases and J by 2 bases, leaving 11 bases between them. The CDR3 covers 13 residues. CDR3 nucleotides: TGTGCCAGCATCACAGGGAATCAAGAGACCCAGTACTTC. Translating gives CASITGNQETQYF.

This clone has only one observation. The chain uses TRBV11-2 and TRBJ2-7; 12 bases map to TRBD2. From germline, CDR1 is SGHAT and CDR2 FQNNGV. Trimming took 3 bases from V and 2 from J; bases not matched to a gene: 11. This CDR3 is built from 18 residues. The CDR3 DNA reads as TGTGCCAGCAGCTTCTCGACTAGCGGGAGAGGGCGGGCCTACGAGCAGTACTTC. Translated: CASSFSTSGRGRAYEQYF.

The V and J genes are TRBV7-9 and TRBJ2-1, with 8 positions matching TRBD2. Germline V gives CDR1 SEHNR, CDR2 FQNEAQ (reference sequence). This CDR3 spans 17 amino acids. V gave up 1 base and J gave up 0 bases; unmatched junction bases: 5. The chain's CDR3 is CASSLVAGTSSYNEQFF. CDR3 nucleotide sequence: TGTGCCAGCAGCTTAGTTGCGGGGACTAGCTCCTACAATGAGCAGTTCTTC.

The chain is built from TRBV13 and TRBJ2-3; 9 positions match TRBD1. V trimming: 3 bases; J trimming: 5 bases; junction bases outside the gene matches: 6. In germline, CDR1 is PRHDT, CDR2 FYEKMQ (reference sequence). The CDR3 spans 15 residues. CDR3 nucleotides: TGTGCCAGCAGCTTCGGGGACAGGGAGGGAGATACGCAGTATTTT. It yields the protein CASSFGDREGDTQYF.

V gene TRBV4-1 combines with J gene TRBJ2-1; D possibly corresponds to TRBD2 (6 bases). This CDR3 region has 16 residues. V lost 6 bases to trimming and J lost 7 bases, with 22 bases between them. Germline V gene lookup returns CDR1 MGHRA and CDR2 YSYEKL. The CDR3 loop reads CASRHEAGRGGNEQFF. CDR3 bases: TGCGCCAGCAGACACGAGGCAGGAAGGGGAGGAAATGAGCAGTTCTTC.

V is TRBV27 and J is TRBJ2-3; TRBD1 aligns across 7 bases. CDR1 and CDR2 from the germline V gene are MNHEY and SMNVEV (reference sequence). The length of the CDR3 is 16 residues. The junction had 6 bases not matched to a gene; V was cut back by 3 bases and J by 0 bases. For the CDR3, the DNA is TGTGCCAGCAGTTTCCACAGGGGTTCTAGCACAGATACGCAGTATTTT. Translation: CASSFHRGSSTDTQYF.

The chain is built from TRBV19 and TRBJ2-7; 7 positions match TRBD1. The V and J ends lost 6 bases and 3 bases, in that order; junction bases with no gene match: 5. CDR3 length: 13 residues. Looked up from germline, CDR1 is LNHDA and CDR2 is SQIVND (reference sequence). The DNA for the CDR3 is TGTGCCAGTAGCTTGGGACAGAGCTACGAGCAGTACTTC. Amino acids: CASSLGQSYEQYF. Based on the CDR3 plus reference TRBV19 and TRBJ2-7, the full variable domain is DGGITQSPKYLFRKEGQNVTLSCEQNLNHDAMYWYRQDPGQGLRLIYYSQIVNDFQKGDIAEGYSVSREKKESFPLTVTSAQKNPTAFYLCASSLGQSYEQYFGPGTRLTVT.

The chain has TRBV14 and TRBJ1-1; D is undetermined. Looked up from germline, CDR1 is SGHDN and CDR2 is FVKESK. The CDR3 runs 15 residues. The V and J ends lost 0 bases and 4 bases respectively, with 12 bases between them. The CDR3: CASSQDFSRSTEAFF. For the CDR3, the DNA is TGTGCCAGCAGCCAAGATTTCAGCCGGAGCACTGAAGCTTTCTTT. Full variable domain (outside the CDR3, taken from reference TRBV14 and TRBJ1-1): EAGVTQFPSHSVIEKGQTVTLRCDPISGHDNLYWYRRVMGKEIKFLLHFVKESKQDESGMPNNRFLAERTGGTYSTLKVQPAELEDSGVYFCASSQDFSRSTEAFFGQGTRLTVV.

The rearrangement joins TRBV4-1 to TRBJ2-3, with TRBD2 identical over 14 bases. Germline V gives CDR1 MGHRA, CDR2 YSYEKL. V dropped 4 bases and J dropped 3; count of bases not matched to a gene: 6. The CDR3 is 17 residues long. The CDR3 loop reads CASSRPGLAGETDTQYF. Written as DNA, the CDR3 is TGCGCCAGCAGCCGACCGGGACTAGCGGGAGAGACAGATACGCAGTATTTT.

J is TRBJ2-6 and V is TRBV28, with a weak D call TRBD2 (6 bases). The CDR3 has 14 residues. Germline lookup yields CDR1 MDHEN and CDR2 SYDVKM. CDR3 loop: CAAGIGSGANVLTF. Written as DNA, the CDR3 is TGTGCGGCGGGAATTGGGTCTGGGGCCAACGTCCTGACTTTC. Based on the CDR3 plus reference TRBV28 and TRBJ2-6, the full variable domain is DVKVTQSSRYLVKRTGEKVFLECVQDMDHENMFWYRQDPGLGLRLIYFSYDVKMKEKGDIPEGYSVSREKKERFSLILESASTNQTSMYLCAAGIGSGANVLTFGAGSRLTVL.

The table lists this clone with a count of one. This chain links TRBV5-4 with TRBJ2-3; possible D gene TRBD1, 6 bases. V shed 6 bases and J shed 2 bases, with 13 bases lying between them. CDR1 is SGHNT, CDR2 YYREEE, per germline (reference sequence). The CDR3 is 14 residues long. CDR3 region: CASMSQGFTDTQYF. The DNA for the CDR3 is TGTGCCAGCATGAGTCAGGGGTTCACAGATACGCAGTATTTT.

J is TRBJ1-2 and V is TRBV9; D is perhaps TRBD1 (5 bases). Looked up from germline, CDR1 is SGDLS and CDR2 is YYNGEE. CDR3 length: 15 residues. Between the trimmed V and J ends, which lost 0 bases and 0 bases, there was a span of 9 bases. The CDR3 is CASSVGGSPNYGYTF. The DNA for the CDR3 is TGTGCCAGCAGCGTAGGGGGCAGCCCTAACTATGGCTACACCTTC.

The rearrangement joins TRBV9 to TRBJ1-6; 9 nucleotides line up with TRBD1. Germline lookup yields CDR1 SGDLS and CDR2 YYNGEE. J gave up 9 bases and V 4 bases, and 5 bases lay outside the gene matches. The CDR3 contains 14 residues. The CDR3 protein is CASSTGQGSSPLHF. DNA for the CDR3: TGTGCCAGCAGCACGGGACAGGGAAGTTCACCCCTCCACTTT.

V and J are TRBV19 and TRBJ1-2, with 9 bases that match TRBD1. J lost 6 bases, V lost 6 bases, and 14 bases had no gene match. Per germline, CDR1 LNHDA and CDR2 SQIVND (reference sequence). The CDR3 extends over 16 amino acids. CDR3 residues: CASSLLQGAVVDGYTF. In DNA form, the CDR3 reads TGTGCCAGTAGCCTGCTACAGGGGGCAGTAGTCGATGGCTACACCTTC.

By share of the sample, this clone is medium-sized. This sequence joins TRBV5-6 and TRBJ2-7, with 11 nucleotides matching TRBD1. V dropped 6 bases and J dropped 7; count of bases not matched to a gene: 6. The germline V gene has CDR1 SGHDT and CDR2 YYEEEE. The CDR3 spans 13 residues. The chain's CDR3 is CASKRTGGAEQYF. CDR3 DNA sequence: TGTGCCAGCAAACGGACAGGGGGCGCGGAGCAGTACTTC.

CDR3 DNA sequence: TGTGCCAGCAGCAAAGAGACAGAACCTAATCAGCCCCAGCATTTT. Residues: CASSKETEPNQPQHF. The V call is TRBV7-9, the J call TRBJ1-5; D is perhaps TRBD1 (5 bases). This CDR3 has 15 residues. V lost 5 bases and J 4 bases, leaving 15 bases between the germline ends. Germline CDR1 reads SEHNR; CDR2 reads FQNEAQ (reference sequence).

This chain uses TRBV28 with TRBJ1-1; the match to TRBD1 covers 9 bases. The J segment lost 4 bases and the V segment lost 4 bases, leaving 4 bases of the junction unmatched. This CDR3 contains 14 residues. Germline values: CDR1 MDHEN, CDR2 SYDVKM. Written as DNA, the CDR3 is TGTGCCAGCAGTTCCCGGGACAGGGCCACTGAAGCTTTCTTT. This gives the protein CASSSRDRATEAFF.

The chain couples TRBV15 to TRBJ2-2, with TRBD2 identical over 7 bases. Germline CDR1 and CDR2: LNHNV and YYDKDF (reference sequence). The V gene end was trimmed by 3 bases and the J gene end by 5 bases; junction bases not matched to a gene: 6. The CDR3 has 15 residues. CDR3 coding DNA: TGTGCCACCAGCAGGGCGGGAGCATGGACCGGGGAGCTGTTTTTT. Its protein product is CATSRAGAWTGELFF.

The CDR3 nucleotides are TGTGCCACCAGCACCCGGACAGGATCCTATGGCTACACCTTC. It encodes CATSTRTGSYGYTF. The chain joins TRBV15 to TRBJ1-2; the match to TRBD1 covers 7 bases. Trimming cost V 4 bases and J 4 bases; bases outside gene matches: 6. This CDR3 has 14 residues. CDR1 and CDR2 (germline): LNHNV, YYDKDF (reference sequence).

CDR3 in DNA: TGTGCCACCACTTGGGGAGGCACAGATACGCAGTATTTT. Translating gives CATTWGGTDTQYF. The chain recombines TRBV25-1 with TRBJ2-3; a possible D gene is TRBD2 (5 bases). The CDR3 length is 13 residues. V lost 10 bases to trimming and J lost 1 base, with 12 bases between them. Germline V gene sequence: CDR1 MGHDK, CDR2 SYGVNS. Variable domain in full (rest from reference TRBV25-1 and TRBJ2-3): EADIYQTPRYLVIGTGKKITLECSQTMGHDKMYWYQQDPGMELHLIHYSYGVNSTEKGDLSSESTVSRIRTEHFPLTLESARPSHTSQYLCATTWGGTDTQYFGPGTRLTVL.

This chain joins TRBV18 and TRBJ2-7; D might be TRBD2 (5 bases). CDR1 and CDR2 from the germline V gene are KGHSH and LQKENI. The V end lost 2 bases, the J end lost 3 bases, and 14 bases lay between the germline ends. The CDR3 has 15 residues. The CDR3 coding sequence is TGTGCCAGCTCACCAGGGCAGACCGGGAACTACGAGCAGTACTTC. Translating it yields CASSPGQTGNYEQYF.

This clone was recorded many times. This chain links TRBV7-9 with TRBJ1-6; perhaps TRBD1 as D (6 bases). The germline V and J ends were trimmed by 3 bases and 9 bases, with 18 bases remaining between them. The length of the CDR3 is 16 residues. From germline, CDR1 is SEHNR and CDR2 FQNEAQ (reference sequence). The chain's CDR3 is CASSFITGSTGSPLHF. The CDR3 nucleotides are TGTGCCAGCAGCTTTATCACAGGGTCGACTGGTTCACCCCTCCACTTT.

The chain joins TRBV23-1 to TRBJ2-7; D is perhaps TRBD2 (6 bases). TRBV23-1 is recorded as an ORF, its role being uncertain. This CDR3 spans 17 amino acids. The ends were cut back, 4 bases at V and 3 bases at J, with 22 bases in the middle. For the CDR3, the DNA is TGCGCCAGCAGTCGACGGTTTAGTTGGGGGGTTAACTACGAGCAGTACTTC. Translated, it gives CASSRRFSWGVNYEQYF.